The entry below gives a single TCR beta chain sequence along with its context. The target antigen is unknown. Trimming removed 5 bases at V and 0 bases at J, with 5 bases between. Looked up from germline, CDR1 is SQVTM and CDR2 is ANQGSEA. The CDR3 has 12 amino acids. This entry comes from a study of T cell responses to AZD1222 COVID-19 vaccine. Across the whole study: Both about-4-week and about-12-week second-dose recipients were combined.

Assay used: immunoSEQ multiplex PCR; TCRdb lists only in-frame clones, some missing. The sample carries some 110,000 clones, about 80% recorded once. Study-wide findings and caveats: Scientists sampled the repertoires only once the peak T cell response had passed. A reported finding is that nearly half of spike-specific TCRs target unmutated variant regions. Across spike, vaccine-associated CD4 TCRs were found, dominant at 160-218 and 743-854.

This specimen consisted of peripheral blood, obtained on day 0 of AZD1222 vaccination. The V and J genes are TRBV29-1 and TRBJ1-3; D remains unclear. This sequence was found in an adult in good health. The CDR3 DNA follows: TGCAGCGTTACAAACTCTGGAAACACCATATATTTT. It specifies CSVTNSGNTIYF.